This T cell receptor (beta chain) is drawn from a study of T-cell memory formation after mild COVID-19. From germline, CDR1 is SGHRS and CDR2 YFSETQ. CDR3 length equals 14 residues. Trimming took off 1 base at V and 2 bases at J, with 8 bases between the two ends. The study, taken as a whole, reports: Clones shrinking between day 15 and 85 showed a balanced CD4/CD8 split, and those that grew later tilted toward CD4+.

This clonotype showed up many times. Antigen: not known. TCRdb redid the calling of the 5' RACE reads with MiXCR, one entry per CDR3 protein. The data contain 350,000 to 550,000 distinct CDR3 sequences, around 17% of them singletons. The sequenced sample consisted of PBMCs or a T cell subset sorted from them (not recorded which). The chain couples TRBV5-1 to TRBJ2-3; D is undetermined. The clonotype comes from a man aged 18 to 35 who had mild COVID-19 (a few samples of this study predate the infection). Cell type and time point are not known. The CDR3 sequence: CASSLRPSTDTQYF. CDR3 in DNA: TGCGCCAGCAGCTTGCGTCCATCCACAGATACGCAGTATTTT.